This TCR beta chain was obtained from a study of cytomegalovirus exposure and HLA in healthy donors. In the study overall: The Caucasian-associated ancestry cluster held under 90% of around 380 genotyped donors.

V was cut by 2 bases and J by 5 bases, with 9 bases left in between. Germline V gene sequence: CDR1 SGHVS, CDR2 FQNEAQ. This CDR3 is built from 13 residues. The PCR employed 60 Vbeta primers together with 13 Jbeta primers. Data came from immunoSEQ multiplex PCR; TCRdb stores just in-frame clones and leaves some out. The sample includes 100,000 to 150,000 clones, about 78% seen only once; the top ten take approximately 8.2%. The chain couples TRBV7-8 to TRBJ1-1; D unclear. This TCR was sampled from a woman in her thirties or forties in good health and CMV-seropositive. Sequencing was carried out using PBMCs. The CDR3 loop is CASSLSPRTEAFF. The CDR3 nucleotides read TGTGCCAGCAGCTTATCTCCCAGAACTGAAGCTTTCTTT.